The next 22 T cell receptor beta chains were all read from a single sample in a study of T cells in Graves' hyperthyroidism and ophthalmopathy. Amplified TCR beta CDR3 regions came from RNA transcripts. TCR CDR3 regions were first amplified by RT-PCR with HTBI primers. TCRdb passed the multiplex PCR reads through MiXCR, listing each CDR3 protein once. The top ten clones hold approximately 60% of a sample with hundreds of thousands of distinct CDR3 sequences, about 20% of them seen once. What was sequenced was blood. The origin of the receptors is a man aged 30 to 39 with Graves' ophthalmopathy.

This chain joins TRBV14 and TRBJ2-1; the D gene is possibly TRBD1 (7 bases). Germline CDR1 is SGHDN and CDR2 is FVKESK. V dropped 1 base and J dropped 11 bases, with 18 bases sitting between them. The CDR3 contains 15 residues. For the CDR3, the DNA is TGTGCCAGCAGCCAAGGTATCACAGGGGAGGATCAGCAGTTCTTC. Translating it yields CASSQGITGEDQQFF. The complete variable domain, with remaining parts taken from reference TRBV14 and TRBJ2-1, reads EAGVTQFPSHSVIEKGQTVTLRCDPISGHDNLYWYRRVMGKEIKFLLHFVKESKQDESGMPNNRFLAERTGGTYSTLKVQPAELEDSGVYFCASSQGITGEDQQFFGPGTRLTVL.

This chain joins TRBV30 and TRBJ2-7; 10 bases line up with TRBD2. This CDR3 has 16 amino acids. With 5 bases clipped from V and 4 bases from J, the junction kept 14 bases outside the gene matches. The germline V gene has CDR1 GTSNPN and CDR2 SVGIG (reference sequence). The CDR3 sequence is CAWSPPVASGSYEQYF. Here the CDR3 DNA reads TGTGCCTGGTCACCCCCAGTGGCTAGCGGGAGTTACGAGCAGTACTTC.

The sample holds a few counts of this clonotype. The V gene is TRBV5-1, the J gene TRBJ1-1; 7 positions match TRBD1. The CDR3 is 13 amino acids. V shed 7 bases and J 5 bases; nucleotides not matched to a gene: 8. In germline, CDR1 is SGHRS, CDR2 YFSETQ. CDR3 region: CASAQGYGTEAFF. DNA of the CDR3: TGCGCCAGCGCACAGGGGTATGGGACTGAAGCTTTCTTT.

The chain uses TRBV9 and TRBJ2-7; the D gene is possibly TRBD1 (6 bases). Germline CDR1 is SGDLS and CDR2 is YYNGEE. The CDR3 totals 14 residues. Trimming pared 0 bases from V and 4 bases from J, leaving 11 bases between. Written as DNA, the CDR3 is TGTGCCAGCAGCGTAGGAGGGGGATGGTACGAGCAGTACTTC. Translated, it gives CASSVGGGWYEQYF.

The V call is TRBV20-1, the J call TRBJ2-1; 10 bases align to TRBD2. Germline V gives CDR1 DFQATT, CDR2 SNEGSKA (reference sequence). The trim removed 5 bases at V and 0 bases at J, leaving 7 bases unmatched. The CDR3 loop spans 16 amino acids. The CDR3: CSAPLAGKGSYNEQFF. The CDR3 DNA sequence: TGCAGTGCTCCACTAGCGGGAAAAGGCTCCTACAATGAGCAGTTCTTC.

This rearrangement joins TRBV19 to TRBJ1-1, with D possibly TRBD1 on 5 matching bases. Germline V lookup: CDR1 LNHDA, CDR2 SQIVND (reference sequence). Deletions cut 1 base from V and 1 base from J, with 10 bases between. The CDR3 sequence is 15 residues long. The CDR3 sequence is CASSIAGVTNTEAFF. The DNA for the CDR3 is TGTGCCAGTAGTATAGCGGGGGTGACGAACACTGAAGCTTTCTTT.

The chain carries TRBV5-1 and TRBJ2-2; 14 nucleotides line up with TRBD2. CDR1 SGHRS and CDR2 YFSETQ come from the germline V gene. This CDR3 is 18 amino acids long. Trimming removed 4 bases from V and 5 bases from J; junction bases left unmatched: 10. The CDR3 reads CASSPLTSGRALTGELFF. CDR3 DNA sequence: TGCGCCAGCAGCCCCCTGACTAGCGGGAGGGCCCTAACCGGGGAGCTGTTTTTT.

This clonotype showed up many times. The chain is built from TRBV11-3 and TRBJ2-3; possible D gene TRBD2, 5 bases. The length of the CDR3 is 16 residues. Trimming pared 5 bases from V and 0 bases from J, leaving 15 bases between. Germline assignment: CDR1 SGHNT and CDR2 YENEEA. CDR3: CASSPRGGGSTDTQYF. Here the CDR3 DNA reads TGTGCCAGCAGCCCTCGAGGTGGAGGAAGCACAGATACGCAGTATTTT.

This clonotype was seen many times. J is TRBJ2-7 and V is TRBV6-6; D unclear. There are 12 residues in the CDR3. V lost 2 bases and J 0 bases, leaving 2 bases between the germline ends. Per the germline V gene, CDR1 is MNHNY and CDR2 is SVGAGI (reference sequence). CDR3 protein: CASSYSSYEQYF. The CDR3 DNA follows: TGTGCCAGCAGTTACAGCTCCTACGAGCAGTACTTC.

The V and J genes are TRBV12-3 or TRBV12-4 and TRBJ1-6; 8 bases are a match to TRBD1. This CDR3 comprises 13 residues. Losses at the gene ends were 3 bases for V and 15 bases for J; bases not matched to a gene: 7. CDR3: CASSLRAGGDLHF. CDR3 coding DNA: TGTGCCAGCAGTTTGAGGGCAGGGGGCGACCTCCACTTT.

This clonotype was seen a handful of times. The chain couples TRBV6-1 to TRBJ2-6; 7 bases fit TRBD1. J lost 0 bases, V lost 10 bases, and 6 bases had no gene match. The CDR3 is 15 amino acids. Germline assignment: CDR1 MNHNS and CDR2 SASEGT. The CDR3: CATRQGGSGANVLTF. The CDR3, as DNA: TGTGCCACCCGACAGGGTGGCTCTGGGGCCAACGTCCTGACTTTC.

This clonotype was picked up a small number of times. The CDR3 sequence is CSVNRLGTYEQYF. The CDR3 coding sequence is TGCAGCGTCAACAGACTGGGGACATACGAGCAGTACTTC. The genes are TRBV29-1 and TRBJ2-7, with a possible D match to TRBD1 (6 bases). V shed 6 bases and J shed 4 bases, with 16 bases lying between them. Germline-derived CDR1 and CDR2 are SQVTM and ANQGSEA. CDR3 length: 13 amino acids.

On this clonotype: A much larger clone differs from this one at a single base, so this may be a read error. The J gene is TRBJ2-7, the V gene TRBV11-2, with unresolved D. The CDR3 consists of 13 residues. Germline V gives CDR1 SGHAT, CDR2 FQNNGV. Trimming stripped 7 bases from V and 4 bases from J, with 14 bases between. The CDR3 DNA is TGTGCCAGCACTCAAAAGAGAATGTACGAGCAGTACTTC. It yields the protein CASTQKRMYEQYF.

This clonotype was recorded many times. CDR3 nucleotides: TGTGCCAGCAGCCTTAGCGGAAACTTCGGGGCTGGCTACAATGAGCAGTTCTTC. This encodes CASSLSGNFGAGYNEQFF. The V call is TRBV27, the J call TRBJ2-1; D possibly corresponds to TRBD2 (6 bases). The CDR3 extends over 18 amino acids. With 6 bases removed from V and 3 bases from J, the gap between germline ends came to 24 bases. Germline lookup yields CDR1 MNHEY and CDR2 SMNVEV (reference sequence).

The sample holds a few counts of this clonotype. This chain connects TRBV6-5 to TRBJ1-1, with TRBD1 matching 7 bases. Germline V lookup: CDR1 MNHEY, CDR2 SVGAGI. The CDR3 spans 14 residues. V shed 6 bases and J 5 bases; nucleotides not matched to a gene: 9. DNA for the CDR3: TGTGCCAGCAGCCCTCGGGACAGATGGACTGAAGCTTTCTTT. Translated: CASSPRDRWTEAFF.

The chain links TRBV18 to TRBJ2-5; D remains unclear. In germline, CDR1 is KGHSH, CDR2 LQKENI. This CDR3 comprises 13 residues. Trimming removed 0 bases at V and 4 bases at J, with 6 bases between. CDR3 sequence reads: CASSPPVRETQYF. The CDR3 DNA follows: TGTGCCAGCTCACCACCCGTGAGAGAGACCCAGTACTTC.

This clonotype was picked up a small number of times. The J gene is TRBJ2-1, the V gene TRBV10-3, with D maybe TRBD2 (5 bases). This CDR3 comprises 14 residues. Germline V gives CDR1 ENHRY, CDR2 SYGVKD. Trimming took off 4 bases at V and 5 bases at J, with 12 bases between the two ends. The CDR3 DNA is TGTGCCATCAGTGTTATACTAGGGAACAATGAGCAGTTCTTC. Its translation: CAISVILGNNEQFF.

This clonotype showed up many times. The rearrangement joins TRBV6-1 to TRBJ1-1, with D possibly matching TRBD1 (6 bases). CDR3 size: 15 residues. CDR1 is MNHNS, CDR2 SASEGT, per germline. Trimming removed 5 bases from V and 3 bases from J, with 16 bases in between. The CDR3 nucleotides are TGTGCCAGCAGTTCCCCTCCGACAGGATACACTGAAGCTTTCTTT. As protein: CASSSPPTGYTEAFF.

This rearrangement joins TRBV6-1 to TRBJ2-7; possible D gene TRBD2, 6 bases. CDR1 MNHNS and CDR2 SASEGT come from the germline V gene. The germline V and J ends were trimmed by 5 bases and 3 bases, with 11 bases remaining between them. The CDR3 runs 13 residues. The CDR3 spells CASSLTEGYEQYF. Here the CDR3 DNA reads TGTGCCAGCAGTTTGACGGAGGGCTACGAGCAGTACTTC.

The rearrangement links TRBV7-8 to TRBJ2-7, with 9 bases matching TRBD1. This CDR3 region has 12 residues. Germline CDR1 reads SGHVS; CDR2 reads FQNEAQ. After removal of 5 bases from V and 10 bases from J, the junction contained 6 bases not matched to a gene. Here the CDR3 reads CASSRDRERQYF. DNA of the CDR3: TGTGCCAGCAGCAGGGACAGGGAGCGACAGTACTTC.

Ten or more counts support this clonotype. The chain carries TRBV2 and TRBJ1-5, with TRBD1 matching 7 bases. Germline V CDR1 and CDR2: SNHLY, FYNNEI. Trimming cost V 2 bases and J 3 bases; bases outside gene matches: 4. The CDR3 spans 15 residues. The DNA of the CDR3 is TGTGCCAGCAGTGAAAGGACAGGCCACAATCAGCCCCAGCATTTT. Translating gives CASSERTGHNQPQHF. The full variable domain, completed using reference TRBV2 and TRBJ1-5, is EPEVTQTPSHQVTQMGQEVILRCVPISNHLYFYWYRQILGQKVEFLVSFYNNEISEKSEIFDDQFSVERPDGSNFTLKIRSTKLEDSAMYFCASSERTGHNQPQHFGDGTRLSIL.

Ten or more counts support this clonotype. The chain is built from TRBV2 and TRBJ2-7; a possible D gene is TRBD2 (7 bases). The CDR3 is made up of 14 amino acids. Deletions cut 4 bases from V and 6 bases from J, with 16 bases between. Germline CDR1 and CDR2: SNHLY and FYNNEI. The CDR3 sequence is CASSVEQGGIEQYF. The CDR3 region has the DNA TGTGCCAGCAGTGTTGAACAGGGAGGGATCGAGCAGTACTTC.